This T cell receptor (beta chain) was retrieved from a study of cytomegalovirus exposure and HLA in healthy donors. Study results and limitations: Associated with cytomegalovirus, according to the listing, were 150 to 200 TCR beta chains. An apparent linkage of common viral pathogens to several of the most significant clusters emerged in a later analysis.

Remarks on this clone: Its target is not known.

Use of 60 Vbeta and 13 Jbeta primers characterized the PCR. Only in-frame clones appear in the TCRdb table, and some are missing; sequencing was by immunoSEQ multiplex PCR. Among about 99,000 clones, around 65% were seen once, and the ten largest hold 2.5% to 4%. Per the germline V gene, CDR1 is SGHRS and CDR2 is YFSETQ. J gave up 2 bases and V 2 bases, and 11 bases lay outside the gene matches. The CDR3 loop spans 18 amino acids. The donors (healthy individuals) were bone marrow donors. Sequencing was carried out using PBMCs. The chain links TRBV5-1 to TRBJ2-1; 9 nucleotides agree with TRBD2. This TCR came from a woman between 50 and 59 years old in good health and CMV-seronegative. CDR3 coding DNA: TGCGCCAGCAGCTTAGTGCCCAGCGGGGGGAGGACCTACAATGAGCAGTTCTTC. This translates into CASSLVPSGGRTYNEQFF. Using reference TRBV5-1 and TRBJ2-1 for the parts outside the CDR3, the full variable domain is KAGVTQTPRYLIKTRGQQVTLSCSPISGHRSVSWYQQTPGQGLQFLFEYFSETQRNKGNFPGRFSGRQFSNSRSEMNVSTLELGDSALYLCASSLVPSGGRTYNEQFFGPGTRLTVL.